This TCR beta chain was sequenced during a study of T cell clones after liver transplantation. For the study at large: Until 12-24 months post-transplant, subjects got standard immunosuppression and no induction.

The CDR3 is 15 residues long. V dropped 4 bases and J dropped 5; count of bases not matched to a gene: 10. The germline CDR1 and CDR2 sequences are LNHDA and SQIVND (reference sequence). The table came from immunoSEQ multiplex PCR; TCRdb's copy has only in-frame clones and leaves some out. In the table there are 35,000 to 45,000 clones, about 86% of which are singletons. The sequenced sample was CD4+ T cells from blood, obtained 24 months after liver transplant. The chain joins TRBV19 to TRBJ2-5; 7 positions match TRBD2. This receptor was obtained from a human patient who received a liver transplant. Some T cells may have come from the graft donor. The CDR3 is CASSRTAGDSETQYF. The CDR3 DNA is TGTGCCAGTAGTAGGACCGCGGGAGATTCTGAGACCCAGTACTTC.